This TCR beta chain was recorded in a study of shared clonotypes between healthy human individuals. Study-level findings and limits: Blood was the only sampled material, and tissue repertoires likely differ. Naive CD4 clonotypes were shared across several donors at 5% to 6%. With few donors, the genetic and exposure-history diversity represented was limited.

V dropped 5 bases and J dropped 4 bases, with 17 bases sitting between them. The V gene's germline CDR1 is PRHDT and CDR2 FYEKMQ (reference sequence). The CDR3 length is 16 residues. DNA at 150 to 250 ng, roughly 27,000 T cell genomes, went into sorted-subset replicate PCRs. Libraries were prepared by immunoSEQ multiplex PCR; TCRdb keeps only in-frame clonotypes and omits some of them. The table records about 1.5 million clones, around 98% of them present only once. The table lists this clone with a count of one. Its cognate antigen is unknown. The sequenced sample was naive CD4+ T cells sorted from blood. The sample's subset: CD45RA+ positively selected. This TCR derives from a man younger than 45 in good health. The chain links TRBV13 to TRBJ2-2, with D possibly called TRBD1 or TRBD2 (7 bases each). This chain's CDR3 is CASSPLQGRATGELFF. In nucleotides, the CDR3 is TGTGCCAGCAGCCCACTACAGGGGAGGGCCACCGGGGAGCTGTTTTTT. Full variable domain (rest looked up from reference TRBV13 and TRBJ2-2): AAGVIQSPRHLIKEKRETATLKCYPIPRHDTVYWYQQGPGQDPQFLISFYEKMQSDKGSIPDRFSAQQFSDYHSELNMSSLELGDSALYFCASSPLQGRATGELFFGEGSRLTVL.